This T cell receptor (beta chain) appears in the sequencing data of a study of blood T cell repertoires in COVID-19 (dated by TCRdb to about 2020). About the study as a whole: Samples covering the acute and convalescent phases of COVID-19 were provided by collaborators in the United States, Italy and Spain. The material from the prospective study consisted of cDNA or gDNA derived from T cells, B-cell-depleted T cells, or PBMCs. The dataset comprised deeply sampled blood TCRbeta repertoires from subjects exposed to, actively infected with, or recovered from COVID-19. A freely available public database, intended as a resource for researchers studying the immune response to SARS-CoV-2, is where the repertoires were released. Samples were obtained from the ongoing ImmuneRACE study (first 160 participants) and from 1,000 to 1,500 subjects provided by 6 global collaborators. Nearly every sample came with metadata listing a de-identified subject ID, COVID-19 status, age in years and sex. HLA class I and class II types, where available, came from metadata supplied by the sample provider rather than from assay-based typing. The paper's findings and limits, for the study overall: How much clinical and demographic metadata was included differed by source and by participant, and the metadata was provided uncurated.

Details on this clone: This receptor's antigen is unknown. The input lacks base qualities; no much larger clone sits a single base away.

CDR1 and CDR2 (SGHRS, YFSETQ) derive from the germline V gene. Its CDR3 holds 16 amino acids, cysteine through phenylalanine. The DNA shown is the 48-base CDR3, in frame from base 1. Trimming removed 2 bases from V and 5 bases from J; the gene matches leave 10 bases unexplained. In Seattle, one collaborating source enrolled patients while the infection was active and tracked those patients longitudinally over the course of disease. Whole blood was collected in K2EDTA tubes by collaborating institutions according to the institutions' own protocols. For TCRbeta analysis, collaborator samples were shipped as frozen whole blood, as isolated PBMCs, or as DNA extracted from either sample type. TCRbeta CDR3 regions were amplified from genomic DNA using the immunoSEQ Assay, a bias-controlled multiplex PCR. In the original analysis: The number of nucleated cells in each sample was estimated by amplification of reference gene primers within the assay. To quantify the absolute abundance of each unique TCRbeta CDR3 rearrangement, sequence reads were collapsed and filtered. For each sample, productive Simpson clonality was calculated as the square root of Simpson's diversity index across productive rearrangements. TCRdb's version of the immuneACCESS table is confined to in-frame rearrangements and falls short of the full clone set. An unresolved V gene accounts for under half of the shortfall where checked; the remainder is of unknown origin. That table supplies the V and J calls and clone size; D and trimming were determined from the DNA. The sample profile shows about 250,000 clones; over 75% of them were found once. The biggest ten clones account for around 5.5% of the sample.

The clonotype originates from a man in his fifties with COVID-19, enrolled during active disease. Material: peripheral blood. This sequence uses TRBV5-1 and TRBJ2-3; 8 bases in between match TRBD1. The CDR3 reads as follows: CASSFTGTGRGDTQYF. The bases read TGCGCCAGCAGCTTCACCGGGACAGGAAGGGGAGATACGCAGTATTTT.